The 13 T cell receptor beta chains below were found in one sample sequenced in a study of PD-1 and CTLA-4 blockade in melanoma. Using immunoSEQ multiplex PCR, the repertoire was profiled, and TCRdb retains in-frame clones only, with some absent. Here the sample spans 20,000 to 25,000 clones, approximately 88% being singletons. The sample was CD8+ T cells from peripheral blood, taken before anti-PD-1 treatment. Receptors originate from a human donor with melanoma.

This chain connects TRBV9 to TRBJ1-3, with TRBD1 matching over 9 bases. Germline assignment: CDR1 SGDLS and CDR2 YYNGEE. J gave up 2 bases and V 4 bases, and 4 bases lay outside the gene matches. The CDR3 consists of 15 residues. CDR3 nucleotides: TGTGCCAGCAGCCCACGGACAGGGGCTGGAAACACCATATATTTT. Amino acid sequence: CASSPRTGAGNTIYF.

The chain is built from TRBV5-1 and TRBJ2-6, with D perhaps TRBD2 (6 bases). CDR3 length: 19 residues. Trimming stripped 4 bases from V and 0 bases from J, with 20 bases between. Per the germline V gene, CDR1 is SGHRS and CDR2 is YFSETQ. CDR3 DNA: TGCGCCAGCAGCCTACGGGGGTCCGGACGGACCTCTGGGGCCAACGTCCTGACTTTC. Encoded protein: CASSLRGSGRTSGANVLTF.

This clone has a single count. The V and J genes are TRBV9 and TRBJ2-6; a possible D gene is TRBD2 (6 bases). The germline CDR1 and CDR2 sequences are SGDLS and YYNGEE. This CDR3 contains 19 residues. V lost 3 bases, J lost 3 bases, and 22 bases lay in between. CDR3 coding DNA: TGTGCCAGCAGCGCCTCGGGGATGGGAGGAGCACTTGGGGCCAACGTCCTGACTTTC. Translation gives CASSASGMGGALGANVLTF.

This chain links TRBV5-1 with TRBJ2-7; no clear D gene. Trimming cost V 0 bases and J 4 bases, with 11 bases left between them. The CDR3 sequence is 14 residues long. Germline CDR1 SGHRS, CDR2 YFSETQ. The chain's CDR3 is CASSLEAALYEQYF. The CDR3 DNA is TGCGCCAGCAGCTTGGAGGCAGCCCTTTACGAGCAGTACTTC.

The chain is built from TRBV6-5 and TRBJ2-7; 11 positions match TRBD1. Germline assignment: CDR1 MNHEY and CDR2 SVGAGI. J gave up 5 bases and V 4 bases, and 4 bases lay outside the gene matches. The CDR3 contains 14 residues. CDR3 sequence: CASSWGQGVDEQYF. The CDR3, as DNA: TGTGCCAGCAGTTGGGGACAGGGGGTAGACGAGCAGTACTTC.

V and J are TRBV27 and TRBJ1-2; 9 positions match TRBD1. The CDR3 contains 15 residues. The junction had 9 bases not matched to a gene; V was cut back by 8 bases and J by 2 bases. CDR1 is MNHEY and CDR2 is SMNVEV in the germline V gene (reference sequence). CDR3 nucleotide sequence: TGTGCCAGCTCGAGACCTGGACAGGGGAACTATGGCTACACCTTC. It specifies CASSRPGQGNYGYTF.

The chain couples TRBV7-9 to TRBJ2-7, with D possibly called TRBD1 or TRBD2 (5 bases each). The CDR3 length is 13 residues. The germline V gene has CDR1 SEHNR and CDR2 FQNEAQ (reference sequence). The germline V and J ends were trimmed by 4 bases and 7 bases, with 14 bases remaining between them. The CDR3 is CASSSGALGEQYF. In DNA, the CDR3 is TGTGCCAGCAGCTCCGGGGCTCTTGGAGAGCAGTACTTC.

CDR3 sequence reads: CASSQDGGNEQFF. The DNA for the CDR3 is TGCGCCAGCAGCCAAGATGGGGGGAATGAGCAGTTCTTC. This rearrangement joins TRBV4-3 to TRBJ2-1, with a tentative D call TRBD2 (6 bases). The CDR3 sequence is 13 residues long. Germline CDR1 LGHNA, CDR2 YSLEER. The V end lost 0 bases, the J end lost 7 bases, and 7 bases lay between the germline ends.

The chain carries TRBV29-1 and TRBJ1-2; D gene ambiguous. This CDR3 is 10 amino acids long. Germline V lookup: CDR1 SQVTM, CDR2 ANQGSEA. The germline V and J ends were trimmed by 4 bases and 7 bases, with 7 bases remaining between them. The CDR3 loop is CSVVEGGYTF. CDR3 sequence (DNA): TGCAGCGTTGTAGAGGGTGGCTACACCTTC.

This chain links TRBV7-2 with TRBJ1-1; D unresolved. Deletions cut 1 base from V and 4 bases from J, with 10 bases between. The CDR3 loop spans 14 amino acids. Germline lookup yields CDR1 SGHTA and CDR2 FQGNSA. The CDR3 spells CASSLGGKGTEAFF. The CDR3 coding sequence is TGTGCCAGCAGCTTAGGCGGGAAGGGCACTGAAGCTTTCTTT.

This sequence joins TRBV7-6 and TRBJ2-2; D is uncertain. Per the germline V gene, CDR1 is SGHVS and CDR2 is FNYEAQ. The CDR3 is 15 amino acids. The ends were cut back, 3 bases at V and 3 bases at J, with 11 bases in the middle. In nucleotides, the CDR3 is TGTGCCAGCAGCTTCTCCCAGGCTTACACCGGGGAGCTGTTTTTT. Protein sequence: CASSFSQAYTGELFF.

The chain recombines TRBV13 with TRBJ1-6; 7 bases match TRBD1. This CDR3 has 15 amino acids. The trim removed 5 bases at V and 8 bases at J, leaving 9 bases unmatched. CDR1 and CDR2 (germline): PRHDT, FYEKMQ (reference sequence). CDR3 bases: TGTGCCAGCAGCGGCCCCGGGACAGTCGATTCACCCCTCCACTTT. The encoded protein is CASSGPGTVDSPLHF. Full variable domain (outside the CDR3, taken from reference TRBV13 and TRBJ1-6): AAGVIQSPRHLIKEKRETATLKCYPIPRHDTVYWYQQGPGQDPQFLISFYEKMQSDKGSIPDRFSAQQFSDYHSELNMSSLELGDSALYFCASSGPGTVDSPLHFGNGTRLTVT.

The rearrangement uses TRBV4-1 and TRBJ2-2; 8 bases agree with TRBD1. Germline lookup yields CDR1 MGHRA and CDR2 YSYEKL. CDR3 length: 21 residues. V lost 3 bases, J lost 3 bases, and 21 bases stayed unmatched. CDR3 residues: CASSHLTLGVRTGHDTGELFF. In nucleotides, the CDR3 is TGCGCCAGCAGCCACCTTACCCTGGGTGTACGGACAGGGCATGACACCGGGGAGCTGTTTTTT.